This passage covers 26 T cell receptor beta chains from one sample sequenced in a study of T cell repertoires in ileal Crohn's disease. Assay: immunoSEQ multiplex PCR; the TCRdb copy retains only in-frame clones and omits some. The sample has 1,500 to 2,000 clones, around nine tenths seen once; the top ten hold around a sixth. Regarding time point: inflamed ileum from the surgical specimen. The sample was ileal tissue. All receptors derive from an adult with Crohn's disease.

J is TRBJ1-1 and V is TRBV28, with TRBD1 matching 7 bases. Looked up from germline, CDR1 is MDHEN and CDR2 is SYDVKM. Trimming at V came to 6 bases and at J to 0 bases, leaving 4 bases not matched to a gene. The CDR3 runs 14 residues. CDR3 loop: CASSLTGLNTEAFF. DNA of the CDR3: TGTGCCAGCAGCTTGACAGGGCTGAACACTGAAGCTTTCTTT. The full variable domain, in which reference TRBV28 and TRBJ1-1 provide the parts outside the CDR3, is DVKVTQSSRYLVKRTGEKVFLECVQDMDHENMFWYRQDPGLGLRLIYFSYDVKMKEKGDIPEGYSVSREKKERFSLILESASTNQTSMYLCASSLTGLNTEAFFGQGTRLTVV.

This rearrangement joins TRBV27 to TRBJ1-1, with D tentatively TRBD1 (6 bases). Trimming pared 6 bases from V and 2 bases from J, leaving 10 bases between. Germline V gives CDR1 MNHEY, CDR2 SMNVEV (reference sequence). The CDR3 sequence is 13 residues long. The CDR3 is CASRPDSNTEAFF. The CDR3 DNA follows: TGTGCCAGCAGACCGGACAGCAACACTGAAGCTTTCTTT.

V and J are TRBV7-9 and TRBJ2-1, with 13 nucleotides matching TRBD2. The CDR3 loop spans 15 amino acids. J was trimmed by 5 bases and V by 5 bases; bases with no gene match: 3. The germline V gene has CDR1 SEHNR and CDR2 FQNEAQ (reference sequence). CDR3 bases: TGTGCCAGCAGCCCGGGGACTAGCGGGGACAATGAGCAGTTCTTC. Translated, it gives CASSPGTSGDNEQFF.

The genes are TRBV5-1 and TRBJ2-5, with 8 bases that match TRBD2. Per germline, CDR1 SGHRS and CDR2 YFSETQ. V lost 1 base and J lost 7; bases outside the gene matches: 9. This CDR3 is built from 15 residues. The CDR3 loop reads CASSLLPSGSGTQYF. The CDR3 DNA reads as TGCGCCAGCAGCTTGCTGCCTAGCGGGTCCGGGACCCAGTACTTC.

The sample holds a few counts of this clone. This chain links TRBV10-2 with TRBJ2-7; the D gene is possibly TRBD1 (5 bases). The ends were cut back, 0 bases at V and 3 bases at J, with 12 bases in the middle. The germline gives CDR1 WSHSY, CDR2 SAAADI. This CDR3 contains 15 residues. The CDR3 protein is CASSESPGYGYEQYF. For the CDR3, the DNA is TGCGCCAGCAGTGAGTCTCCAGGGTACGGCTACGAGCAGTACTTC.

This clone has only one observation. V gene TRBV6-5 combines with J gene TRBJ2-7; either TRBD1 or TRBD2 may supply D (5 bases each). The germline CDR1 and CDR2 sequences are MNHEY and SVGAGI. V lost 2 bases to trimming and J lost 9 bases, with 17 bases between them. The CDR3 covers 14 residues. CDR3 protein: CASSYGTGGEGQYF. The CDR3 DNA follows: TGTGCCAGCAGTTACGGAACAGGAGGAGAGGGGCAGTACTTC.

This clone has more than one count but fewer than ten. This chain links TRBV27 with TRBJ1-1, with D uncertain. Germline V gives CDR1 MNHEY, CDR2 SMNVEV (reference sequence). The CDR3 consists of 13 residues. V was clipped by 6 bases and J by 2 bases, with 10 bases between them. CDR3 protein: CASRTGSNTEAFF. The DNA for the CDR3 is TGTGCCAGCAGGACCGGCAGTAACACTGAAGCTTTCTTT.

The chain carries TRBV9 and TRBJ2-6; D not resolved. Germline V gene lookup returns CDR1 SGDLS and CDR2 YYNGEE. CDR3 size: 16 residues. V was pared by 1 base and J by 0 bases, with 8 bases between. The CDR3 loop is CASSVSSDSGANVLTF. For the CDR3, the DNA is TGTGCCAGCAGCGTAAGTTCCGACTCTGGGGCCAACGTCCTGACTTTC. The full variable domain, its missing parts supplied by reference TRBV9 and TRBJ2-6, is DSGVTQTPKHLITATGQRVTLRCSPRSGDLSVYWYQQSLDQGLQFLIQYYNGEERAKGNILERFSAQQFPDLHSELNLSSLELGDSALYFCASSVSSDSGANVLTFGAGSRLTVL.

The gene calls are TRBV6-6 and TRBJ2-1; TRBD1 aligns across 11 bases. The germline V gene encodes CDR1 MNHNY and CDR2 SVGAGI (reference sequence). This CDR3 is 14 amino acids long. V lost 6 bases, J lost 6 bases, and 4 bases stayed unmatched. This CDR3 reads CASRVGTGGNEQFF. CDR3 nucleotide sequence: TGTGCCAGCAGGGTAGGGACAGGGGGCAATGAGCAGTTCTTC.

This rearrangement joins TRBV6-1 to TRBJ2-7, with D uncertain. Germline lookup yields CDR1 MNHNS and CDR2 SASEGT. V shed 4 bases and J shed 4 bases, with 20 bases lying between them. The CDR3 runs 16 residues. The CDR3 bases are TGTGCCAGCAGTGTAGGTCAGCCCAAAGCACGGTACGAGCAGTACTTC. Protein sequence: CASSVGQPKARYEQYF.

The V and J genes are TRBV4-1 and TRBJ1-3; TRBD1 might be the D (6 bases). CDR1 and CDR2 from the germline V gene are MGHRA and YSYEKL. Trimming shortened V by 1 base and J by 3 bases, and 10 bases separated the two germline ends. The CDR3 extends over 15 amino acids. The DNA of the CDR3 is TGCGCCAGCAGCCAAGCGGGGGGCTTTGGAAACACCATATATTTT. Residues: CASSQAGGFGNTIYF.

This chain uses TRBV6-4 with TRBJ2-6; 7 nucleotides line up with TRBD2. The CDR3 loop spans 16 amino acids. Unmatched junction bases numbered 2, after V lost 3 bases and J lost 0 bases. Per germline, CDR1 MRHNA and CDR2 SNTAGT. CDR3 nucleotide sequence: TGTGCCAGCAGTGAAGGCGGGGGCTCTGGGGCCAACGTCCTGACTTTC. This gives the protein CASSEGGGSGANVLTF.

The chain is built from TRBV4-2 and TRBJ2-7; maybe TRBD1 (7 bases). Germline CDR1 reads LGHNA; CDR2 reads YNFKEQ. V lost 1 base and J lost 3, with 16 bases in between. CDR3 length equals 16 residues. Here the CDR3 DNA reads TGTGCCAGCAGCCAAGGCGGGACAGCCTTGATCTACGAGCAGTACTTC. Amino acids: CASSQGGTALIYEQYF.

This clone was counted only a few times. The chain's CDR3 is CASSLDGGRNTGELFF. The CDR3, as DNA: TGTGCCAGCAGCTTAGATGGGGGGCGGAACACCGGGGAGCTGTTTTTT. The rearrangement links TRBV7-9 to TRBJ2-2; tentatively, D is TRBD1 or TRBD2 (6 bases each). The CDR3 loop spans 16 amino acids. In germline, CDR1 is SEHNR, CDR2 FQNEAQ (reference sequence). V was trimmed by 1 base and J by 1 base, leaving 10 bases between them.

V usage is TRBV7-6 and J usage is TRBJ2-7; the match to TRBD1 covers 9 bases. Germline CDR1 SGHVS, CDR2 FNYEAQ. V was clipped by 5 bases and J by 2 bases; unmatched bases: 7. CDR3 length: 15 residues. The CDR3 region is CASSRSTGGTYEQYF. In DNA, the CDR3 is TGTGCCAGCAGCAGATCGACAGGGGGAACCTACGAGCAGTACTTC.

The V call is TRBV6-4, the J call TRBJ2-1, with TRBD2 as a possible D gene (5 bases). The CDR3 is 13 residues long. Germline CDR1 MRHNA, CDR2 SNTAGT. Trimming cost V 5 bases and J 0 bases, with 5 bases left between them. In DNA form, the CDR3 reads TGTGCCAGCAGTCTAGCCTCCTACAATGAGCAGTTCTTC. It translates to CASSLASYNEQFF.

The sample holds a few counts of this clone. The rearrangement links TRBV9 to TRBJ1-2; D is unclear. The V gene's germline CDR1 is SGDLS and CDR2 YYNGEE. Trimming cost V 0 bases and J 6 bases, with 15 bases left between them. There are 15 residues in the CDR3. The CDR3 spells CASSVAALGDHGYTF. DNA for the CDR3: TGTGCCAGCAGCGTAGCAGCCCTCGGGGATCATGGCTACACCTTC. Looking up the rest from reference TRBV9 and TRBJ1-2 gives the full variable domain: DSGVTQTPKHLITATGQRVTLRCSPRSGDLSVYWYQQSLDQGLQFLIQYYNGEERAKGNILERFSAQQFPDLHSELNLSSLELGDSALYFCASSVAALGDHGYTFGSGTRLTVV.

The CDR3 DNA follows: TGTGCCAGCAGCTCCATACCGACTAGCGGGGTTGCAGATACGCAGTATTTT. Amino acid sequence: CASSSIPTSGVADTQYF. The chain recombines TRBV5-5 with TRBJ2-3; 11 nucleotides line up with TRBD2. The CDR3 loop spans 17 amino acids. Trimming at V came to 3 bases and at J to 4 bases, leaving 10 bases not matched to a gene. In germline, CDR1 is SGHKS, CDR2 YYEKEE (reference sequence).

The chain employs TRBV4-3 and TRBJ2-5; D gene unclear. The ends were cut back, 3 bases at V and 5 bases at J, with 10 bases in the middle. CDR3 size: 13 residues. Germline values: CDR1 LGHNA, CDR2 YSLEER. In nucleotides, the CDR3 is TGCGCCAGCAGCCAGAAATCGGGCGAGACCCAGTACTTC. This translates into CASSQKSGETQYF.

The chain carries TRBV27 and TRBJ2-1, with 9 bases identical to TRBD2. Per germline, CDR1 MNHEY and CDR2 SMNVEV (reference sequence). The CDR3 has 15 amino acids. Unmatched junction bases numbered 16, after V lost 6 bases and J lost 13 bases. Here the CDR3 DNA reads TGTGCCAGCAGGGGTAGCGGGAGCGGAGGGGGTGAACAGTTCTTC. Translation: CASRGSGSGGGEQFF.

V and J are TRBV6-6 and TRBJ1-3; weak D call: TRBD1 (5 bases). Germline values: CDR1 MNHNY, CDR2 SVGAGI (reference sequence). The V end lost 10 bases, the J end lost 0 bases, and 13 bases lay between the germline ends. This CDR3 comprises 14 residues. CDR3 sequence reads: CATRRQPSGNTIYF. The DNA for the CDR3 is TGTGCCACCAGGAGACAGCCCTCTGGAAACACCATATATTTT.

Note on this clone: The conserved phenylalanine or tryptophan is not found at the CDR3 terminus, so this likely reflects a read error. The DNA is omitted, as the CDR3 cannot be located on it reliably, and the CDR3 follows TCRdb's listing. The CDR3 loop reads CASSPKWTNRKTYGY. The chain links TRBV19 to TRBJ1-2; the table's D gene call, TRBD1, was not cross checked with the DNA. CDR1 and CDR2 (germline): LNHDA, SQIVND (reference sequence). Both ends counted, the CDR3 spans 15 residues.

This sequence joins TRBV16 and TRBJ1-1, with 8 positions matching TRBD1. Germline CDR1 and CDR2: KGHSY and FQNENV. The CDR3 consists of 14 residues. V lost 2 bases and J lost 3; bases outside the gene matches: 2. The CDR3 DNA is TGTGCCAGCAGCCAAGGACAGGGAGACACTGAAGCTTTCTTT. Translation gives CASSQGQGDTEAFF.

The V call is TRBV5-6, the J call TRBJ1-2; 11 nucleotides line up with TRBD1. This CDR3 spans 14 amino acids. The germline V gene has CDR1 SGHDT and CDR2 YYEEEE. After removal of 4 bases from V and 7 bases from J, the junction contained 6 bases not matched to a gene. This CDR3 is CASSPGQGARGYTF. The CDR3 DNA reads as TGTGCCAGCAGCCCCGGACAGGGGGCGCGTGGCTACACCTTC.

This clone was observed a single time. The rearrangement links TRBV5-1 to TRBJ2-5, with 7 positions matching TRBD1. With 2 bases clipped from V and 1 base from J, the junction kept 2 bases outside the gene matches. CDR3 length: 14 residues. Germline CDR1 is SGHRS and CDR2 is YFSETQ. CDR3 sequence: CASSFDRVQETQYF. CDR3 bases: TGCGCCAGCAGCTTTGACAGGGTCCAAGAGACCCAGTACTTC.

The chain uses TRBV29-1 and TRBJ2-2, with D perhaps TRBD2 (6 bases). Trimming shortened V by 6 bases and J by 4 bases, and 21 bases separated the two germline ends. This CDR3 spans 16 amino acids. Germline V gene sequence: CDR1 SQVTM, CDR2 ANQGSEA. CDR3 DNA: TGCAGCGTGATTTACGGGGAGGAGAAGGGCACCGGGGAGCTGTTTTTT. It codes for CSVIYGEEKGTGELFF.